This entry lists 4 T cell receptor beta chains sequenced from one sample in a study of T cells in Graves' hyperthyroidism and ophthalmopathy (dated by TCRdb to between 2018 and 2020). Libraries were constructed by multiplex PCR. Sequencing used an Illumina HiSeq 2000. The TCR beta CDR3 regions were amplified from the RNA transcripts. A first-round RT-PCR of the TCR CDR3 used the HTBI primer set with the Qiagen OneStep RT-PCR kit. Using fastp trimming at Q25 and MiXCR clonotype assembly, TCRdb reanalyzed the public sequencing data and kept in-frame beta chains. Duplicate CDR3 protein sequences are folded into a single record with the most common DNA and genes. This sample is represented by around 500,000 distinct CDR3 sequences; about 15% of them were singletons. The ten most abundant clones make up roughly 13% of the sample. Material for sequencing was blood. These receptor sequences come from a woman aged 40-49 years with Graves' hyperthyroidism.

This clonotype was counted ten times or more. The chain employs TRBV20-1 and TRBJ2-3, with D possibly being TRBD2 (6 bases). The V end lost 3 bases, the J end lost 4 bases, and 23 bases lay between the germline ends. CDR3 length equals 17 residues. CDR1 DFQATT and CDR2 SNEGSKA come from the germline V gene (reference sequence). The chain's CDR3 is CSARAKVTGRVADTQYF. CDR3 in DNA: TGCAGTGCTAGGGCGAAGGTAACCGGGAGAGTCGCAGATACGCAGTATTTT.

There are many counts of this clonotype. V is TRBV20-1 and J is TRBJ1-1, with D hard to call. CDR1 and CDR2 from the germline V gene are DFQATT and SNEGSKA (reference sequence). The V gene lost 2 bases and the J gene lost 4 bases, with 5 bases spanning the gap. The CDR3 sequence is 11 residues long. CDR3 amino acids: CSARQLTEAFF. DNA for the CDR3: TGCAGTGCTAGACAGCTCACTGAAGCTTTCTTT.

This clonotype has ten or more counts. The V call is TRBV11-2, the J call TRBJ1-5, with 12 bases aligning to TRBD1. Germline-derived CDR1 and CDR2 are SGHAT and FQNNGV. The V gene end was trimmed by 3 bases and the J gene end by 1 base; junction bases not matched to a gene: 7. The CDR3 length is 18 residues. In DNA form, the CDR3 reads TGTGCCAGCAGCTTTTCCGGGACAGGGGGCATGAGCAATCAGCCCCAGCATTTT. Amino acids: CASSFSGTGGMSNQPQHF.

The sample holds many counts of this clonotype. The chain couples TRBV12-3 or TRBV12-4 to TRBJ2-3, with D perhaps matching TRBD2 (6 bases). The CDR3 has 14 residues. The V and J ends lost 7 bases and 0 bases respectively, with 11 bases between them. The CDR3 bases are TGTGCCAGCATGCCGGGAGCCAGCACAGATACGCAGTATTTT. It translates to CASMPGASTDTQYF.